These T cell receptor beta chains were read from a single sample in a study of T cell responses to AZD1222 COVID-19 vaccine. Using immunoSEQ multiplex PCR, the repertoire was profiled, and TCRdb retains in-frame clones only, with some absent. This sample has about 130,000 clones, with over 90% found just once. The sequences come from peripheral blood, collected on day 0 of AZD1222 vaccination. The receptors derive from an adult in good health. Both conserved end residues are part of each CDR3. The D gene is left open where the match is weak. The size entry is marked missing in some rows and otherwise reads once, few, many or a size class.

D	size	V	J	CDR3	DNA
-	once	TRBV10-3	TRBJ2-7	CAISDPRGPQEPYEQYF	TGTGCCATCAGTGACCCCCGGGGGCCGCAGGAACCCTACGAGCAGTACTTC
-	-	TRBV3-1/TRBV3-2	TRBJ1-4	CASSQEGEKLFF	TGTGCCAGCAGCCAAGAAGGGGAAAAACTGTTTTTT
-	-	TRBV5-4	TRBJ2-7	CASSLGAEINEQYF	TGTGCCAGCAGCTTGGGAGCGGAGATTAATGAGCAGTACTTC
TRBD1	-	TRBV28	TRBJ1-5	CASSKKTGGSNQPQHF	TGTGCCAGCAGCAAAAAGACAGGGGGTAGCAATCAGCCCCAGCATTTT
-	-	TRBV5-1	TRBJ1-5	CASSLDGHSNQPQHF	TGCGCCAGCAGCTTGGATGGACATAGCAATCAGCCCCAGCATTTT
-	once	TRBV29-1	TRBJ2-7	CSVEDQGQGEQYF	TGCAGCGTTGAAGACCAAGGACAAGGCGAGCAGTACTTC
-	-	TRBV30	TRBJ1-1	CAWSVVTEAFF	TGTGCCTGGAGTGTGGTAACTGAAGCTTTCTTT
TRBD1	-	TRBV19	TRBJ2-1	CASTETGGNEQFF	TGTGCCAGTACCGAGACAGGGGGCAATGAGCAGTTCTTC
-	-	TRBV7-9	TRBJ1-2	CASSVVQGNGYTF	TGTGCCAGCAGCGTCGTACAAGGGAATGGCTACACCTTC
TRBD1	-	TRBV6-5	TRBJ1-1	CASTRQGEAFF	TGTGCCAGCACCAGACAGGGAGAAGCTTTCTTT
TRBD1	-	TRBV6-2/TRBV6-3	TRBJ1-5	CASSLDRVIANQPQHF	TGTGCCAGCAGCCTCGACAGGGTAATTGCCAATCAGCCCCAGCATTTT
TRBD2	-	TRBV19	TRBJ2-5	CARPRESGRETQYF	TGTGCCAGGCCTCGGGAGTCCGGGAGGGAGACCCAGTACTTC
TRBD2	few	TRBV28	TRBJ2-7	CASSTRARGGAYEQYF	TGTGCCAGCAGTACCCGAGCGCGGGGAGGGGCCTACGAGCAGTACTTC
TRBD1	-	TRBV6-5	TRBJ1-1	CASSTGDTEAFF	TGTGCCAGCAGCACAGGGGACACTGAAGCTTTCTTT
-	-	TRBV27	TRBJ2-4	CASSSVVGLNIQYF	TGTGCCAGCAGCTCAGTAGTGGGGCTGAACATTCAGTACTTC
-	-	TRBV19	TRBJ1-5	CASSIRGASNQPQHF	TGTGCCAGTAGTATCAGGGGCGCTAGCAATCAGCCCCAGCATTTT
-	-	TRBV28	TRBJ1-3	CASSPIGDSGNTIYF	TGTGCCAGCAGTCCCATCGGGGATTCCGGAAACACCATATATTTT
-	-	TRBV7-8	TRBJ1-4	CASSSAREEKLFF	TGTGCCAGCAGTTCGGCCAGGGAGGAAAAACTGTTTTTT
TRBD1	-	TRBV29-1	TRBJ2-7	CSAGQGPSYEQYF	TGCAGCGCTGGACAGGGGCCCTCCTACGAGCAGTACTTC
-	few	TRBV5-1	TRBJ1-1	CASSLGSLNTEAFF	TGCGCCAGCAGCTTGGGCAGTTTGAACACTGAAGCTTTCTTT
-	-	TRBV28	TRBJ2-7	CASSFRQITYEQYF	TGTGCCAGCAGTTTCCGGCAAATCACCTACGAGCAGTACTTC
-	-	TRBV24-1	TRBJ1-1	CATRDSGNTEAFF	TGTGCCACCAGAGACAGCGGGAACACTGAAGCTTTCTTT
TRBD2	-	TRBV7-8	TRBJ2-5	CASSRAGGPWETQYF	TGTGCCAGCAGCCGAGCGGGAGGGCCGTGGGAGACCCAGTACTTC
TRBD2	-	TRBV3-1/TRBV3-2	TRBJ2-1	CASSPGTSAYNEQFF	TGTGCCAGCAGCCCCGGGACTAGCGCGTACAATGAGCAGTTCTTC
TRBD2	-	TRBV19	TRBJ2-2	CASSGLAGNTGELFF	TGTGCCAGTAGTGGGCTAGCGGGGAACACCGGGGAGCTGTTTTTT
-	few	TRBV19	TRBJ1-3	CASSPQHSGNTIYF	TGTGCCAGTAGCCCCCAGCACTCTGGAAACACCATATATTTT
TRBD1	-	TRBV28	TRBJ2-7	CASSLRAGGYEQYF	TGTGCCAGCAGTTTAAGGGCAGGGGGATACGAGCAGTACTTC
TRBD1	-	TRBV29-1	TRBJ1-2	CSVEADRSYGYTF	TGCAGCGTTGAAGCGGACAGGAGCTATGGCTACACCTTC
TRBD1	-	TRBV2	TRBJ1-2	CASSATGTGEYGYTF	TGTGCCAGCAGTGCTACCGGGACAGGGGAGTATGGCTACACCTTC
-	-	TRBV13	TRBJ2-7	CASSLGLTPEDYEQYF	TGTGCCAGCAGCTTAGGCCTGACTCCCGAAGACTACGAGCAGTACTTC
TRBD2	-	TRBV15	TRBJ2-7	CATSSGSAGGYEQYF	TGTGCCACCAGCAGTGGTTCGGCGGGAGGGTACGAGCAGTACTTC
TRBD2	once	TRBV11-2	TRBJ2-3	CASSWPIRLAEGTDTQYF	TGTGCCAGCAGCTGGCCGATAAGACTAGCGGAAGGCACAGATACGCAGTATTTT
-	-	TRBV2	TRBJ2-3	CASTRLTSTDTQYF	TGTGCCAGCACAAGGCTTACTAGCACAGATACGCAGTATTTT
-	-	TRBV30	TRBJ2-7	CAWSVFHEQYF	TGTGCCTGGAGTGTTTTCCACGAGCAGTACTTC
-	-	TRBV30	TRBJ1-1	CAWGGRNRAEAFF	TGTGCCTGGGGGGGACGGAATCGCGCTGAAGCTTTCTTT
-	-	TRBV4-1	TRBJ2-1	CASSRGTGEGNEQFF	TGCGCCAGCAGCCGGGGAACAGGGGAGGGCAATGAGCAGTTCTTC
-	-	TRBV6-5	TRBJ2-7	CASSYVPSESYEQYF	TGTGCCAGCAGTTACGTCCCTAGCGAGTCCTACGAGCAGTACTTC
-	-	TRBV6-5	TRBJ2-7	CASSYSIRGSDYEQYF	TGTGCCAGCAGTTACTCTATAAGGGGGAGTGACTACGAGCAGTACTTC
-	-	TRBV28	TRBJ2-3	CASSLGVNTQYF	TGTGCCAGCAGTTTAGGGGTAAATACGCAGTATTTT
-	once	TRBV11-2	TRBJ2-2	CASSYSGGNGELFF	TGTGCCAGCAGCTATAGTGGGGGTAACGGGGAGCTGTTTTTT
TRBD1	-	TRBV5-1	TRBJ1-4	CASSLEQGANEKLFF	TGCGCCAGCAGCTTGGAGCAGGGGGCTAATGAAAAACTGTTTTTT
-	-	TRBV12-3/TRBV12-4	TRBJ1-5	CASSREINQPQHF	TGTGCCAGCAGCAGGGAGATCAATCAGCCCCAGCATTTT
-	-	TRBV5-6	TRBJ2-7	CASSLGSRGGGEQYF	TGTGCCAGCAGCTTGGGATCCAGGGGTGGTGGCGAGCAGTACTTC
TRBD2	-	TRBV7-2	TRBJ2-5	CASSYSGGQETQYF	TGTGCCAGCAGCTACAGCGGGGGTCAAGAGACCCAGTACTTC
TRBD1	-	TRBV27	TRBJ2-7	CASSSLSTGGIAEQYF	TGTGCCAGCAGTTCACTATCGACAGGGGGCATCGCCGAGCAGTACTTC
-	-	TRBV10-1	TRBJ2-3	CASSDPGRTDTQYF	TGCGCCAGCAGTGACCCGGGACGCACAGATACGCAGTATTTT
-	-	TRBV30	TRBJ2-3	CAWSRTGEGTDTQYF	TGTGCCTGGAGTCGGACGGGAGAGGGCACAGATACGCAGTATTTT
TRBD2	-	TRBV30	TRBJ2-2	CAWTRAGVGTGELFF	TGTGCCTGGACCAGAGCGGGAGTTGGCACCGGGGAGCTGTTTTTT
-	once	TRBV24-1	TRBJ2-7	CATSDPQGSGEQYF	TGTGCCACCAGTGATCCTCAGGGTAGCGGCGAGCAGTACTTC
-	once	TRBV19	TRBJ2-6	CASSISTGLISGANVLTF	TGTGCCAGTAGTATTAGCACAGGGTTGATTTCTGGGGCCAACGTCCTGACTTTC
-	-	TRBV6-5	TRBJ2-2	CASSRRTSNTGELFF	TGTGCCAGCAGTCGACGGACATCTAACACCGGGGAGCTGTTTTTT
-	-	TRBV29-1	TRBJ1-2	CSATRQPNYGYTF	TGCAGCGCCACTAGGCAGCCTAACTATGGCTACACCTTC
TRBD2	-	TRBV27	TRBJ2-7	CASSLAGGTYEQYF	TGTGCCAGCAGTTTAGCGGGAGGCACCTACGAGCAGTACTTC
TRBD2	-	TRBV19	TRBJ2-7	CASSMASRTSGSYEQYF	TGTGCCAGTAGTATGGCTAGCAGGACTAGCGGTTCCTACGAGCAGTACTTC
-	few	TRBV30	TRBJ1-3	CAWRRPGNTIYF	TGTGCCTGGCGCAGACCTGGAAACACCATATATTTT
-	-	TRBV5-1	TRBJ2-2	CASSLGSFGAGELFF	TGCGCCAGCAGCCTGGGGTCGTTCGGGGCGGGGGAGCTGTTTTTT